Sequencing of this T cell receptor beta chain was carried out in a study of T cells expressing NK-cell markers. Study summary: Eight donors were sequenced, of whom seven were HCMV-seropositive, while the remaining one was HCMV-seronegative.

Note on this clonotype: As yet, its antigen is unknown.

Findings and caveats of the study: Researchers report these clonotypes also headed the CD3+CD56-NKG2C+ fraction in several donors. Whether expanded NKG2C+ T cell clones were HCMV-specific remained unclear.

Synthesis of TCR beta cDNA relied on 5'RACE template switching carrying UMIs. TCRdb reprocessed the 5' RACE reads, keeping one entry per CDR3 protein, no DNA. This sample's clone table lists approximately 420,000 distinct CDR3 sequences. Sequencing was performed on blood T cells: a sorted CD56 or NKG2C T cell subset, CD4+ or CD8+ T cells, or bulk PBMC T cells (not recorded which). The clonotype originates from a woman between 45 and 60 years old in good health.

CDR3: CAIRTGGEAFF. The chain employs TRBV25-1 and TRBJ1-1; TCRdb calls TRBD1, which cannot be checked without DNA. Germline V gives CDR1 MGHDK, CDR2 SYGVNS. This CDR3 is 11 amino acids long.